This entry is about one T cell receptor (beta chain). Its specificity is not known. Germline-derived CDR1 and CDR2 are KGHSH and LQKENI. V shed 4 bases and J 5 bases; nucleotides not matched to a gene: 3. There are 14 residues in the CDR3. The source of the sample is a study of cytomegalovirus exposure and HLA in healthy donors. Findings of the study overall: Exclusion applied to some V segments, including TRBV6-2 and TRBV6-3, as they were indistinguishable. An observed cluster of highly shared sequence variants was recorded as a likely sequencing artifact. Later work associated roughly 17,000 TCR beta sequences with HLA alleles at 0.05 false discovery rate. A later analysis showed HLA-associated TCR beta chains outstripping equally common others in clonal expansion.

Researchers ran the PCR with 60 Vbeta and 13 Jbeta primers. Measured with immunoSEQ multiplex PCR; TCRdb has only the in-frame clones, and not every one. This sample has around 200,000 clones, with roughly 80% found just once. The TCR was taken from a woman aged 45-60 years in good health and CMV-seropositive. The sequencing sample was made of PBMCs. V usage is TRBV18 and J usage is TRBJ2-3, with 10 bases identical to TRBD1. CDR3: CASSRGTGEDTQYF. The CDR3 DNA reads TGTGCCAGCTCACGAGGGACAGGGGAAGATACGCAGTATTTT.